A single sample gave rise to the 8 T cell receptor beta chains below, sequenced in a study of cytomegalovirus exposure and HLA in healthy donors. Primers: 60 Vbeta forward and 13 Jbeta reverse. Sequenced by immunoSEQ multiplex PCR; TCRdb stores in-frame clones only, minus some. The sample has roughly 150,000 clones; around 86% are singletons. The sequenced sample consisted of PBMCs. All receptors come from a male donor in good health and CMV-seronegative.

V usage is TRBV14 and J usage is TRBJ2-7; no firm D call. This CDR3 is built from 12 residues. V lost 4 bases and J lost 3, with 7 bases in between. The germline CDR1 and CDR2 sequences are SGHDN and FVKESK. As DNA, the CDR3 is TGTGCCAGCAGCCCTAACTTCTACGAGCAGTACTTC. Residues: CASSPNFYEQYF.

V and J are TRBV30 and TRBJ2-7, with D possibly TRBD1 on 6 matching bases. The V and J ends lost 0 bases and 3 bases respectively, with 12 bases between them. Germline lookup yields CDR1 GTSNPN and CDR2 SVGIG (reference sequence). This CDR3 comprises 14 residues. The CDR3 here is CAWSVRGGLYEQYF. The CDR3 nucleotides read TGTGCCTGGAGTGTACGTGGGGGCCTCTACGAGCAGTACTTC.

This chain joins TRBV11-2 and TRBJ1-6; tentatively, D is TRBD1 (6 bases). Trimming removed 1 base from V and 11 bases from J, with 12 bases in between. This CDR3 spans 14 amino acids. Germline CDR1 SGHAT, CDR2 FQNNGV. The CDR3 is CASSLGGGGTPLHF. CDR3 coding DNA: TGTGCCAGCAGCTTAGGTGGGGGCGGTACACCCCTCCACTTT.

This chain connects TRBV27 to TRBJ1-6; TRBD1 matches 7 bases. Germline values: CDR1 MNHEY, CDR2 SMNVEV (reference sequence). The J segment lost 9 bases and the V segment lost 1 base, leaving 3 bases of the junction unmatched. The CDR3 has 14 residues. This CDR3 is CASSLYRGSSPLHF. The CDR3 nucleotides read TGTGCCAGCAGTTTATACAGGGGTTCTTCACCCCTCCACTTT.

The chain employs TRBV7-9 and TRBJ1-1, with D possibly being TRBD1 (6 bases). Trimming shortened V by 5 bases and J by 1 base, and 11 bases separated the two germline ends. The length of the CDR3 is 14 residues. Germline assignment: CDR1 SEHNR and CDR2 FQNEAQ (reference sequence). Here the CDR3 DNA reads TGTGCCAGCAGCCCCCAGGGGCCGAACACTGAAGCTTTCTTT. It yields the protein CASSPQGPNTEAFF.

The V and J genes are TRBV5-1 and TRBJ2-5, with TRBD1 matching 7 bases. The CDR3 sequence is 13 residues long. Losses at the gene ends were 4 bases for V and 3 bases for J; bases not matched to a gene: 3. Germline V gives CDR1 SGHRS, CDR2 YFSETQ. The CDR3: CASSPGQKETQYF. In DNA, the CDR3 is TGCGCCAGCAGCCCGGGACAGAAAGAGACCCAGTACTTC.

The chain is built from TRBV5-6 and TRBJ1-4, with TRBD1 identical over 7 bases. Germline assignment: CDR1 SGHDT and CDR2 YYEEEE. This CDR3 has 13 amino acids. V dropped 4 bases and J dropped 14; count of bases not matched to a gene: 11. CDR3 in amino acids: CASSLEQGSQLFF. The CDR3 DNA reads as TGTGCCAGCAGCCTTGAACAGGGGTCGCAGCTGTTTTTT.

The DNA of the CDR3 is TGTGCCAGCAGCGCACCCGGGACAGCGAACACAGATACGCAGTATTTT. It translates to CASSAPGTANTDTQYF. This chain uses TRBV5-4 with TRBJ2-3, with TRBD1 matching over 7 bases. The CDR3 contains 16 residues. Germline lookup yields CDR1 SGHNT and CDR2 YYREEE (reference sequence). Trimming cost V 4 bases and J 2 bases; bases outside gene matches: 10.